The rows below give T cell receptor beta chains drawn from one sample of a study of cytomegalovirus exposure and HLA in healthy donors. Repertoires were generated with immunoSEQ multiplex PCR, while TCRdb's copy carries only in-frame clones and drops some. The sample includes approximately 79,000 clones, 78% of them seen just once. Input material: PBMCs. Receptors were obtained from a man between 40 and 49 years old in good health and CMV-seronegative. CDR3s include the opening cysteine and the closing phenylalanine or tryptophan. D genes are given only for firm matches. Size is stated for part of the rows, as once, few or many counts, or as a class when the clone is expanded.

CDR3aa,CDR3nt,v_gene,d_gene,j_gene,abundance,len
CASSLGLGQYTDTQYF,TGTGCCAGCAGCTTAGGGTTAGGACAGTACACAGATACGCAGTATTTT,TRBV7-2,-,TRBJ2-3,-,16
CSPWVGGGEKLFF,TGCAGCCCCTGGGTGGGGGGAGGTGAAAAACTGTTTTTT,TRBV29-1,-,TRBJ1-4,-,13
CASSVAAGTYEQYF,TGTGCCAGCAGCGTAGCAGCGGGAACCTACGAGCAGTACTTC,TRBV9,TRBD2,TRBJ2-7,-,14
CASSEQGGGTYNEQFF,TGTGCCAGCAGTGAACAGGGAGGGGGAACTTACAATGAGCAGTTCTTC,TRBV2,-,TRBJ2-1,-,16
CASSQDSGGEIYEQYF,TGCGCCAGCAGCCAAGATTCTGGGGGGGAGATCTACGAGCAGTACTTC,TRBV4-1,TRBD2,TRBJ2-7,-,16
CASSMRRQVYSNQPQHF,TGTGCCAGTAGTATGCGTAGGCAGGTTTATAGCAATCAGCCCCAGCATTTT,TRBV19,-,TRBJ1-5,few,17
CASSSWDRGKVEKLFF,TGTGCCAGCAGCTCCTGGGACAGGGGAAAGGTGGAAAAACTGTTTTTT,TRBV7-9,TRBD1,TRBJ1-4,-,16
CASSIGFVGAPDSNQPQHF,TGTGCCAGTAGTATAGGGTTCGTAGGGGCACCCGATAGCAATCAGCCCCAGCATTTT,TRBV19,-,TRBJ1-5,few,19
CASSIRTGGETQYF,TGTGCCAGTAGTATTCGGACAGGGGGGGAGACCCAGTACTTC,TRBV19,TRBD1,TRBJ2-5,-,14
CASSFFYEQYF,TGTGCCAGCAGTTTCTTCTACGAGCAGTACTTC,TRBV28,-,TRBJ2-7,-,11
CASSLGTSNEQYF,TGTGCCAGCAGTTTAGGGACTAGTAACGAGCAGTACTTC,TRBV28,TRBD2,TRBJ2-7,-,13
CAIGDPGLAENYEQYF,TGTGCCATCGGGGACCCGGGACTAGCGGAAAACTACGAGCAGTACTTC,TRBV10-3,TRBD2,TRBJ2-7,-,16
CASSWDRGSTEAFF,TGTGCCAGCAGCTGGGACAGGGGAAGCACTGAAGCTTTCTTT,TRBV5-4,TRBD1,TRBJ1-1,-,14
CASSIPGLAGRHEQFF,TGTGCCAGTAGTATTCCGGGACTAGCGGGAAGGCATGAGCAGTTCTTC,TRBV19,TRBD2,TRBJ2-1,-,16
CASSRTSGAYNEQFF,TGTGCCAGCAGCCGGACTAGCGGAGCCTACAATGAGCAGTTCTTC,TRBV6-5,TRBD2,TRBJ2-1,once,15
CASKGEETQYF,TGTGCCAGCAAGGGAGAAGAGACCCAGTACTTC,TRBV2,-,TRBJ2-5,-,11
CASSRFGSPGASTEAFF,TGTGCCAGCAGTCGGTTTGGATCGCCAGGGGCCAGCACTGAAGCTTTCTTT,TRBV27,-,TRBJ1-1,-,17
CASSPRGQAGATNEKLFF,TGTGCCAGCAGCCCCAGGGGACAGGCTGGGGCAACTAATGAAAAACTGTTTTTT,TRBV9,TRBD1,TRBJ1-4,-,18
CASSLTLEGYEQYF,TGTGCCAGCAGCTTGACCCTGGAGGGATACGAGCAGTACTTC,TRBV7-9,-,TRBJ2-7,once,14
CASIEQGAGELFF,TGTGCCAGCATCGAACAGGGCGCCGGGGAGCTGTTTTTT,TRBV5-8,-,TRBJ2-2,-,13
CASSMQQNTGELFF,TGTGCCAGTAGTATGCAACAAAACACCGGGGAGCTGTTTTTT,TRBV19,-,TRBJ2-2,-,14
CASSARASSTNEKLFF,TGTGCCAGCAGCGCCAGGGCATCATCAACTAATGAAAAACTGTTTTTT,TRBV7-2,-,TRBJ1-4,-,16
CASSQGLAANTGELFF,TGTGCCAGCAGCCAGGGACTAGCGGCGAACACCGGGGAGCTGTTTTTT,TRBV5-4,TRBD2,TRBJ2-2,-,16
CASSLTAIMNTEAFF,TGTGCCAGCAGCTTAACAGCAATAATGAACACTGAAGCTTTCTTT,TRBV5-5,-,TRBJ1-1,-,15
CSAPGQGDTQYF,TGCAGCGCCCCGGGACAGGGGGATACGCAGTATTTT,TRBV29-1,TRBD1,TRBJ2-3,once,12
CASSLVDRENTEAFF,TGTGCCAGCAGCTTGGTGGACAGGGAGAACACTGAAGCTTTCTTT,TRBV5-8,TRBD1,TRBJ1-1,-,15